This is a list of T cell receptor beta chains from one sample in a study of Ad26.COV2.S vaccination and SARS-CoV-2 variants. Clones were sequenced by immunoSEQ multiplex PCR, and TCRdb holds only the in-frame ones, with some missing. The sample holds hundreds of thousands of clones, over 75% seen once. Source: peripheral blood, taken in a trial of Ad26.COV2.S vaccine versus placebo. The origin of the receptors is a person aged 18-60 years who received the Ad26.COV2.S COVID-19 vaccine or a placebo. CDR3s include the opening cysteine and the closing phenylalanine or tryptophan. A D gene is named only where the DNA matches it firmly. Clone size is given for some rows only: seen once, a few or many times, or a class if the clone is expanded.

D: NA
length: 16
V: TRBV27
size: NA
J: TRBJ1-5
CDR3: CASSVGFPISNQPQHF
DNA: TGTGCCAGCAGTGTGGGTTTCCCCATTAGCAATCAGCCCCAGCATTTT

D: NA
length: 14
V: TRBV7-2
size: NA
J: TRBJ1-4
CDR3: CASSPRDGNEKLFF
DNA: TGTGCCAGCAGCCCCCGGGACGGAAATGAAAAACTGTTTTTT

D: NA
length: 16
V: TRBV4-2
size: NA
J: TRBJ2-5
CDR3: CASSQDIGYLQETQYF
DNA: TGTGCCAGCAGCCAAGATATAGGCTACCTCCAAGAGACCCAGTACTTC

D: NA
length: 14
V: TRBV11-2
size: NA
J: TRBJ2-7
CDR3: CASSLVAGDYEQYF
DNA: TGTGCCAGCAGCTTAGTCGCAGGGGACTACGAGCAGTACTTC

D: NA
length: 15
V: TRBV25-1
size: NA
J: TRBJ1-4
CDR3: CASSPQEGRGEKLFF
DNA: TGTGCCAGCAGTCCCCAGGAAGGGCGGGGTGAAAAACTGTTTTTT

D: TRBD1
length: 15
V: TRBV5-1
size: NA
J: TRBJ2-7
CDR3: CASSGGGTGGHEQYF
DNA: TGCGCCAGCAGCGGGGGAGGGACAGGGGGCCACGAGCAGTACTTC

D: NA
length: 17
V: TRBV30
size: NA
J: TRBJ2-1
CDR3: CAWSSNFDTYSYNEQFF
DNA: TGTGCCTGGAGTTCTAATTTCGACACTTACTCCTACAATGAGCAGTTCTTC

D: NA
length: 14
V: TRBV5-1
size: NA
J: TRBJ1-4
CDR3: CASSLRDSNEKLFF
DNA: TGCGCCAGCAGCTTACGAGACAGTAATGAAAAACTGTTTTTT

D: NA
length: 16
V: TRBV15
size: NA
J: TRBJ2-1
CDR3: CATSRETTGTSDEQFF
DNA: TGTGCCACCAGCAGAGAAACGACAGGAACCTCGGATGAGCAGTTCTTC

D: NA
length: 11
V: TRBV10-3
size: NA
J: TRBJ2-7
CDR3: CAISGSYEQYF
DNA: TGTGCCATCAGTGGGTCATACGAGCAGTACTTC

D: TRBD2
length: 14
V: TRBV6-5
size: NA
J: TRBJ2-1
CDR3: CASSYSGGGNEQFF
DNA: TGTGCCAGCAGTTACTCTGGGGGAGGGAATGAGCAGTTCTTC

D: NA
length: 15
V: TRBV5-4
size: NA
J: TRBJ1-5
CDR3: CASSNGSPGNQPQHF
DNA: TGTGCCAGCAGTAACGGGTCACCTGGAAATCAGCCCCAGCATTTT

D: NA
length: 13
V: TRBV9
size: NA
J: TRBJ2-2
CDR3: CASSVGRSGELFF
DNA: TGTGCCAGCAGCGTAGGAAGGTCCGGGGAGCTGTTTTTT

D: NA
length: 14
V: TRBV12-5
size: NA
J: TRBJ1-1
CDR3: CASREQGMNTEAFF
DNA: TGTGCTAGCCGAGAACAGGGAATGAACACTGAAGCTTTCTTT

D: NA
length: 16
V: TRBV21-1
size: once
J: TRBJ1-2
CDR3: CASSPPSRDREDGYTF
DNA: TGTGCCAGCAGCCCACCGAGCCGGGACAGGGAGGATGGCTACACCTTC

D: NA
length: 14
V: TRBV5-6
size: NA
J: TRBJ2-4
CDR3: CASSLVSAKNIQYF
DNA: TGTGCCAGCAGCTTGGTGTCGGCCAAAAACATTCAGTACTTC

D: TRBD2
length: 15
V: TRBV6-2/TRBV6-3
size: NA
J: TRBJ2-3
CDR3: CASSLTSGGPDTQYF
DNA: TGTGCCAGCAGCCTGACTAGCGGGGGCCCAGATACGCAGTATTTT

D: NA
length: 12
V: TRBV6-5
size: NA
J: TRBJ1-6
CDR3: CASRTGFPPLHF
DNA: TGTGCCAGCAGAACAGGGTTCCCACCCCTCCACTTT

D: NA
length: 18
V: TRBV21-1
size: NA
J: TRBJ1-2
CDR3: CASSKVFVGYTANYGYTF
DNA: TGTGCCAGCAGCAAAGTTTTCGTTGGATACACAGCTAACTATGGCTACACCTTC

D: TRBD1
length: 14
V: TRBV11-1
size: NA
J: TRBJ1-2
CDR3: CASSLRGPGYGYTF
DNA: TGTGCCAGCAGCTTAAGGGGGCCTGGCTATGGCTACACCTTC

D: TRBD2
length: 14
V: TRBV13
size: NA
J: TRBJ2-7
CDR3: CASSERGSSYEQYF
DNA: TGTGCCAGCAGCGAGCGGGGGAGCTCCTACGAGCAGTACTTC

D: TRBD2
length: 14
V: TRBV5-4
size: once
J: TRBJ2-5
CDR3: CASSRGLNQETQYF
DNA: TGTGCCAGCAGCAGGGGACTAAATCAAGAGACCCAGTACTTC

D: NA
length: 13
V: TRBV6-1
size: NA
J: TRBJ1-3
CDR3: CASSEYAGNTIYF
DNA: TGTGCCAGCAGTGAGTATGCCGGAAACACCATATATTTT

D: NA
length: 15
V: TRBV18
size: NA
J: TRBJ1-5
CDR3: CASSPQSVYDQPQHF
DNA: TGTGCCAGCTCACCACAATCTGTTTACGATCAGCCCCAGCATTTT

D: TRBD1
length: 16
V: TRBV19
size: NA
J: TRBJ1-4
CDR3: CASRNQRDRFNEKLFF
DNA: TGTGCCAGTAGGAACCAACGGGACAGGTTTAATGAAAAACTGTTTTTT

D: TRBD2
length: 13
V: TRBV7-9
size: NA
J: TRBJ2-7
CDR3: CASSRTSAYEQYF
DNA: TGTGCCAGCAGCCGGACTAGCGCCTACGAGCAGTACTTC